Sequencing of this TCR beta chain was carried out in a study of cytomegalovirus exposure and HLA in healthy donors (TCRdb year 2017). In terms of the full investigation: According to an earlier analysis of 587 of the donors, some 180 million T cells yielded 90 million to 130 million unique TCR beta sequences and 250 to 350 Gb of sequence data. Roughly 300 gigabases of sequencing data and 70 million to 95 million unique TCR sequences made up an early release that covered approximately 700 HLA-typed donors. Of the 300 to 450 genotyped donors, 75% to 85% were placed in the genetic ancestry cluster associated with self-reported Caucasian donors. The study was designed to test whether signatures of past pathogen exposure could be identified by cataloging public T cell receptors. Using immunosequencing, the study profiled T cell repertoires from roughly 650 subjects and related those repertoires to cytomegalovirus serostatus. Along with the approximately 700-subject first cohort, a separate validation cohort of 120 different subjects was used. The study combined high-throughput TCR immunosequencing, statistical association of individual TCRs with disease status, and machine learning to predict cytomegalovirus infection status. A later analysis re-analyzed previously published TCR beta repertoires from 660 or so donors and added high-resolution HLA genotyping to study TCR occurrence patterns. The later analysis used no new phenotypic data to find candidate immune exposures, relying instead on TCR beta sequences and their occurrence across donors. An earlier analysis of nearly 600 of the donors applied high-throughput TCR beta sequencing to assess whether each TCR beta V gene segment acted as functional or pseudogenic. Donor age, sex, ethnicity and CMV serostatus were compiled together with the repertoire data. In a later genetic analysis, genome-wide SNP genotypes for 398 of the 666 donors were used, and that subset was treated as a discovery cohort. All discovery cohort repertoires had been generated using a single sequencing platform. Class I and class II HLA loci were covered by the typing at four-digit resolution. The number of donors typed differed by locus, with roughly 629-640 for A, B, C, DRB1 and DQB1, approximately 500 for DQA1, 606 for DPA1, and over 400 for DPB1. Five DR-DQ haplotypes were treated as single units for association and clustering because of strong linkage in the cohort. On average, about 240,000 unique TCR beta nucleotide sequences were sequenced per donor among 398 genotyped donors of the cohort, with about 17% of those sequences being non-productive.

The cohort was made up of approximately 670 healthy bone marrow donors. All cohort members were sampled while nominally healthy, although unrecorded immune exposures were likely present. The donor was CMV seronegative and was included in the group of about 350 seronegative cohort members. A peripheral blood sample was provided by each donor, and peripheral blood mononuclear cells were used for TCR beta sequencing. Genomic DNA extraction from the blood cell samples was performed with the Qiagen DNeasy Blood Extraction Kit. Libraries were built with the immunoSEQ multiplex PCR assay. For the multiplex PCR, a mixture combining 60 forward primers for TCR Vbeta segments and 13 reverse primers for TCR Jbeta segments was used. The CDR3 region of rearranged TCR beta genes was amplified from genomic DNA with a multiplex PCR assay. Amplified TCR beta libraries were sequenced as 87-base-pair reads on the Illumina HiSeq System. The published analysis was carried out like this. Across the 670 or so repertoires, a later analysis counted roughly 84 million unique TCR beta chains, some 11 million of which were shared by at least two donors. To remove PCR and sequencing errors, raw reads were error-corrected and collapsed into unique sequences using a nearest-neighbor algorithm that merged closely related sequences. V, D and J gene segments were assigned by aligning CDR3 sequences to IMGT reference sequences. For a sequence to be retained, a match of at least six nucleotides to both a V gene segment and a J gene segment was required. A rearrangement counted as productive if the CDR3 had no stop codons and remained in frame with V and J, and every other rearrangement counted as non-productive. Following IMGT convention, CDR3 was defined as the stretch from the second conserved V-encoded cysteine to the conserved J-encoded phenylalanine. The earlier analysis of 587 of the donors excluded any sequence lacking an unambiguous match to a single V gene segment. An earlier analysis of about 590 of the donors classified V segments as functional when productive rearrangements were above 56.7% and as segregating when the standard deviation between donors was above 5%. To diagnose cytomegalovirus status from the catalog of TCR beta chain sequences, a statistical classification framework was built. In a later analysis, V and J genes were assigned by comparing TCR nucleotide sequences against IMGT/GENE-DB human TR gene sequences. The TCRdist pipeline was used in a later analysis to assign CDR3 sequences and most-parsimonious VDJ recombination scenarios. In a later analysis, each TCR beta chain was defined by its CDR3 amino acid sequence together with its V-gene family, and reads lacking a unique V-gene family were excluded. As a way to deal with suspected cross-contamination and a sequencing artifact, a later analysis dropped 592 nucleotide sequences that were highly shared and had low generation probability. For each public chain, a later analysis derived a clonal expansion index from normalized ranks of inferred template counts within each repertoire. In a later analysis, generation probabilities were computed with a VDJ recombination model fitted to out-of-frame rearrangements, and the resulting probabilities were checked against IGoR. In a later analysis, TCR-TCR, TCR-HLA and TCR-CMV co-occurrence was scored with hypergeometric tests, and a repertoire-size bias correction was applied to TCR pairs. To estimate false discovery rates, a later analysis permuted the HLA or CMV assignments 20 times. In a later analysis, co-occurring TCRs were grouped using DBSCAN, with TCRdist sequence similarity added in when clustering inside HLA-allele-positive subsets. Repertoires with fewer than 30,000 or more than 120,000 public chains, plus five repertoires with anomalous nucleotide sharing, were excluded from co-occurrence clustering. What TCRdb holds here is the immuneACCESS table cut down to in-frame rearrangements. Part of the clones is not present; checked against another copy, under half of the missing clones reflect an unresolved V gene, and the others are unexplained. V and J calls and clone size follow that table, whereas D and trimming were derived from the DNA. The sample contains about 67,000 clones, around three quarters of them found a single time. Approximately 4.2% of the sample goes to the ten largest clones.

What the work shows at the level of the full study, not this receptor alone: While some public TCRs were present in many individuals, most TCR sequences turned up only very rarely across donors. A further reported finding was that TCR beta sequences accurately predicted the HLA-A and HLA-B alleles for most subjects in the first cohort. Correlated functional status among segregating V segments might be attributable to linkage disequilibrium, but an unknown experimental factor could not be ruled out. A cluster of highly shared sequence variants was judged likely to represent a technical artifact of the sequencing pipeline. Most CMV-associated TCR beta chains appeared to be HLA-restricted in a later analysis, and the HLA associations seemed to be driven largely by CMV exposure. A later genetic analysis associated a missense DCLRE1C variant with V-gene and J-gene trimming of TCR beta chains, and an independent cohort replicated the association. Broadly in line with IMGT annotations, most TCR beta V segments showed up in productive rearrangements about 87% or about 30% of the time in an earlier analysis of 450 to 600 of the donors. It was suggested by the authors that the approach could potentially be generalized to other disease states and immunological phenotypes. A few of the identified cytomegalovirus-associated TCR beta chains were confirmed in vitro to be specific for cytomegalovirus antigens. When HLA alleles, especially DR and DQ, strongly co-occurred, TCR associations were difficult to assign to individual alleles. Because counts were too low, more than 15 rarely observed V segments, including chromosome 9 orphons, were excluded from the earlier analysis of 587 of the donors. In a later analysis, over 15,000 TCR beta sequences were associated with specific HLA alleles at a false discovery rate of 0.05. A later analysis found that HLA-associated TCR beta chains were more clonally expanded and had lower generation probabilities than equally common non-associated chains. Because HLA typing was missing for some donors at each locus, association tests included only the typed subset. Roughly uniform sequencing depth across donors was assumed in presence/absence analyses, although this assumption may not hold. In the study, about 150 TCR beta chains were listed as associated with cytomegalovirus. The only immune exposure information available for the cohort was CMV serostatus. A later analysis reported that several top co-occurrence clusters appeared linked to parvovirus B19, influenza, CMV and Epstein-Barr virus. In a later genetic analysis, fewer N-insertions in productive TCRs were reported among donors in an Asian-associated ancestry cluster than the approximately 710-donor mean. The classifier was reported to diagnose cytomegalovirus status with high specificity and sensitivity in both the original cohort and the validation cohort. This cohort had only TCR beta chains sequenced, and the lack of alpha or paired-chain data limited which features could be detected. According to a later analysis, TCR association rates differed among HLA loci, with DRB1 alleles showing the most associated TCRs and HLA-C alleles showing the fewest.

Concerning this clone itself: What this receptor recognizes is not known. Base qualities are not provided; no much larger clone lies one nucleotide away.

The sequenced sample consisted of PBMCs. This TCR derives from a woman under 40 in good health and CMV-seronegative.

The DNA sequence reads TGTGCCAGCAGCTCCACGGGACTAGCGGGGGTCCCCCAAGAGACCCAGTACTTC. Translated, this is CASSSTGLAGVPQETQYF. The sequence links TRBV11-2 to TRBJ2-5; 14 of the junction bases match TRBD2. The germline V gene sets CDR1 to SGHAT and CDR2 to FQNNGV. V is cut back by 4 bases and J by 1 base, with 8 bases in the junction unmatched. The CDR3, cysteine through phenylalanine, is 18 amino acids long. Just CDR3 DNA is preserved here, 54 bases in frame from base 1.